This T cell receptor beta chain derives from a study of human T cells and chemical hapten exposure. In TCRdb, the RACE reads were re-called with MiXCR into one record per CDR3 protein. The sample yields approximately 28,000 distinct CDR3 sequences, around 10% seen once. Notes on the study in general: Controls formed significantly fewer large CDR3 similarity clusters than expanded TCRs did. TCRs above 1 in 1000 frequency did not change with DPC sensitization.

Unmatched junction bases numbered 3, after V lost 3 bases and J lost 4 bases. The CDR3 consists of 14 residues. CDR1 ENHRY and CDR2 SYGVKD come from the germline V gene. The time point here: patch test 2, 6 weeks after DPC sensitization. Treatment of the sample: therapeutic diphenylcyclopropenone sensitization with weekly scalp DPC. The study drew its donors from alopecia patients who were 18 to 70 years old and suitable for DPC. Details on this clonotype: Antigen unknown.

The receptor's source is a man aged 25-40 years with alopecia areata. Some clones in this sample may be carry-over from other donors' samples. The source material was whole blood, sampled in connection with sensitization to the hapten diphenylcyclopropenone (DPC). J is TRBJ2-1 and V is TRBV10-3, with 7 bases fitting TRBD2. CDR3 in amino acids: CAISDSGKYNEQFF. CDR3 in DNA: TGTGCCATCAGTGACAGCGGGAAGTACAATGAGCAGTTCTTC.